The entry below describes one TCR beta chain. Drawing of blood for sampling happened at baseline, at cycle 4 day 1, and at cycle 7 day 1. CDR3 length equals 16 residues. The V segment lost 0 bases and the J segment 7 bases; nucleotides outside the gene matches: 6. From germline, CDR1 is SGDLS and CDR2 YYNGEE. Some clones are missing from TCRdb's copy, which holds only in-frame ones; the method was immunoSEQ multiplex PCR. The sample records tens of thousands of clones, about 85% being singletons. This sample was included in a study of OX40 agonist ivuxolimab in advanced cancers. Study context: In three patients, partial responses were observed, one with hepatocellular carcinoma and two with cutaneous melanoma.

This sample comprised CD4+ or CD8+ T cells sorted from blood, obtained in a trial of the OX40 agonist ivuxolimab. The receptor comes from an adult with an advanced solid tumor such as melanoma, head and neck, liver or kidney cancer. The chain uses TRBV9 and TRBJ2-5, with TRBD2 matching 13 bases. The CDR3 reads CASSVVGTSGVGTQYF. In nucleotides, the CDR3 is TGTGCCAGCAGCGTAGTAGGGACTAGCGGGGTTGGGACCCAGTACTTC. The whole variable domain, remainder taken from reference TRBV9 and TRBJ2-5, is DSGVTQTPKHLITATGQRVTLRCSPRSGDLSVYWYQQSLDQGLQFLIQYYNGEERAKGNILERFSAQQFPDLHSELNLSSLELGDSALYFCASSVVGTSGVGTQYFGPGTRLLVL.